This T cell receptor beta chain appears in the sequencing data of a study of shared clonotypes between healthy human individuals. V was trimmed by 1 base and J by 7 bases, leaving 10 bases between them. CDR3 length: 14 residues. Germline V gives CDR1 MNHNS, CDR2 SASEGT. Study-level points and caveats: The sharing of 4% to 5.5% of naive CD4 clonotypes was seen across a handful of donors.

A CD45RA-negative memory subset and a CD45RA+ naive subset were separated from the CD4+ cells. Each subset's genomic DNA was shared equally among a number of immunoSEQ plates. The assay was immunoSEQ multiplex PCR, and TCRdb's table has in-frame clones only and misses some. The profile shows 150,000 to 200,000 clones, approximately 61% of them singletons. This clone was detected only a few times. Its matching antigen is unknown. V usage is TRBV6-1 and J usage is TRBJ1-4; no clear D. This TCR was recovered from a man aged 25 to 40 in good health. The sample taken for sequencing was memory CD4+ T cells sorted from blood. The subset here: CD45RA-negative fraction. DNA for the CDR3: TGTGCCAGCAGTGAAGTGGAGGGTAGTGAAAAACTGTTTTTT. Translating gives CASSEVEGSEKLFF.